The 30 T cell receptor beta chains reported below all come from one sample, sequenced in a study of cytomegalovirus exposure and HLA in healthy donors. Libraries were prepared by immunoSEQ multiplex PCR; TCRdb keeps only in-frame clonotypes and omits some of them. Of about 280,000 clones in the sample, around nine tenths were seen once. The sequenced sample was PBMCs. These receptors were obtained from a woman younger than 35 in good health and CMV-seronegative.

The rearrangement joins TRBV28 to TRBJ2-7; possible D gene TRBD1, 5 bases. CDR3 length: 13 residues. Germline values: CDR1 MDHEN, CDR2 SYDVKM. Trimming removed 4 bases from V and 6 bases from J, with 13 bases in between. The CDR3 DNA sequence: TGTGCCAGCAGTTCACGAGGTAGGGGCGAGCAGTACTTC. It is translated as CASSSRGRGEQYF.

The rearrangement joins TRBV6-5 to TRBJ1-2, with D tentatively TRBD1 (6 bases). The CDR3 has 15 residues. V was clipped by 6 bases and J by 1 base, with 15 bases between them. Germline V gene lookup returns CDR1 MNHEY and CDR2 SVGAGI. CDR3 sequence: CASRGGGALNYGYTF. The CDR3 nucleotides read TGTGCCAGCAGGGGAGGGGGGGCCCTTAACTATGGCTACACCTTC.

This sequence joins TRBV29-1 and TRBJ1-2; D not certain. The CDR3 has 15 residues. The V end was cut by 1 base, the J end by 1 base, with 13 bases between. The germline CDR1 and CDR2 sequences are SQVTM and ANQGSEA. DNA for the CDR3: TGCAGCGTTGAAGCTCGGTCAGCGCTTAACTATGGCTACACCTTC. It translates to CSVEARSALNYGYTF.

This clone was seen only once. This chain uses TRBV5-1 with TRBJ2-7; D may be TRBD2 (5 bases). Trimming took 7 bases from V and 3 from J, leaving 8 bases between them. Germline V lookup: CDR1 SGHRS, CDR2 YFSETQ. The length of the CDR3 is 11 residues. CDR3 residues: CASRGNYEQYF. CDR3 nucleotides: TGCGCCAGCCGGGGAAACTACGAGCAGTACTTC. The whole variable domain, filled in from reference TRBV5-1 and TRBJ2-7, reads KAGVTQTPRYLIKTRGQQVTLSCSPISGHRSVSWYQQTPGQGLQFLFEYFSETQRNKGNFPGRFSGRQFSNSRSEMNVSTLELGDSALYLCASRGNYEQYFGPGTRLTVT.

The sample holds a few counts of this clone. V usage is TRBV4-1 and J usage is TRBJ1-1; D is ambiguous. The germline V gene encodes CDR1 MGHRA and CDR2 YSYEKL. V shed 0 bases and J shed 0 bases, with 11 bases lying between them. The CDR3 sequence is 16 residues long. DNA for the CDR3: TGCGCCAGCAGCCAAGAATTTGGTCAGGTGAACACTGAAGCTTTCTTT. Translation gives CASSQEFGQVNTEAFF.

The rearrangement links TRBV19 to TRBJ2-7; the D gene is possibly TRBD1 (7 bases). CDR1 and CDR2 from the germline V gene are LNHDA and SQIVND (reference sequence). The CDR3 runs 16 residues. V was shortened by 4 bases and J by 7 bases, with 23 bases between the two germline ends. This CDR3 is CASSSGPGQRAGEQYF. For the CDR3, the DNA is TGTGCCAGTAGTAGTGGGCCGGGACAGAGGGCGGGGGAGCAGTACTTC.

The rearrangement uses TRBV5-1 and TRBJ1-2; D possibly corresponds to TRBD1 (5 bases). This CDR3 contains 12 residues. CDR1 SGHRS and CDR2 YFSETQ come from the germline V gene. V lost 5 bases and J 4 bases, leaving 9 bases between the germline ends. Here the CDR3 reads CASRRDSYGYTF. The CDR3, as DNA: TGCGCCAGCAGGAGGGACTCCTATGGCTACACCTTC.

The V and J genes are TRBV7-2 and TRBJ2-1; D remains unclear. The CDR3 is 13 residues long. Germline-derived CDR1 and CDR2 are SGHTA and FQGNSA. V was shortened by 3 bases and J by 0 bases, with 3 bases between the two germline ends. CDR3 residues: CASSFSSYNEQFF. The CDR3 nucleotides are TGTGCCAGCAGCTTTAGCTCCTACAATGAGCAGTTCTTC.

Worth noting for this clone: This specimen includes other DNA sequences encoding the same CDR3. CDR3 coding DNA: TGTGCCAGCAGCCACTTAAAAGAGACCCAGTACTTC. This gives the protein CASSHLKETQYF. This chain joins TRBV14 and TRBJ2-5; D ambiguous. The CDR3 loop spans 12 amino acids. Germline CDR1 SGHDN, CDR2 FVKESK. Trimming took 3 bases from V and 3 from J, leaving 5 bases between them.

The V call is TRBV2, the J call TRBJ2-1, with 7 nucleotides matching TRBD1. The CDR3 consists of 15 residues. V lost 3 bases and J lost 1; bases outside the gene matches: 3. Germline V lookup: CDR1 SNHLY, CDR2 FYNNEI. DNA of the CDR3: TGTGCCAGCAGTGAGACAGGGATTTCCTACAATGAGCAGTTCTTC. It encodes CASSETGISYNEQFF.

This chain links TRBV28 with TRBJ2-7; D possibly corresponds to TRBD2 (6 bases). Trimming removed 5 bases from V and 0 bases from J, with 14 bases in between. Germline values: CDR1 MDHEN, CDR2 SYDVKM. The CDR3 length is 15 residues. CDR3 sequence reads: CASSLGRDNSYEQYF. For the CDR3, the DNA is TGTGCCAGCAGTCTCGGGCGGGATAACTCCTACGAGCAGTACTTC.

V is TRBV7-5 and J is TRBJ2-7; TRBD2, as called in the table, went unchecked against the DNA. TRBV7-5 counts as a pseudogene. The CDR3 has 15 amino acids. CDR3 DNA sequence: TGTGTCAGAAGCGCCAGCCCGGGCAGCGGTTACGAGCAGTACTTC. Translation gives CVRSASPGSGYEQYF.

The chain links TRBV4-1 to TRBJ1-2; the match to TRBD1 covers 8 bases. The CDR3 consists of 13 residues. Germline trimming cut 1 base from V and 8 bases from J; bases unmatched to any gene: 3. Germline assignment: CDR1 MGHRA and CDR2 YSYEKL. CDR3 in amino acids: CASSQVTGDGYTF. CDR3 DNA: TGCGCCAGCAGCCAAGTGACAGGGGACGGCTACACCTTC.

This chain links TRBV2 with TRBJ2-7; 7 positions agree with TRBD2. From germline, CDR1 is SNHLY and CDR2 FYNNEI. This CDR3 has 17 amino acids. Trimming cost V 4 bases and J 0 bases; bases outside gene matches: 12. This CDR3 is CASSGVFGGGNSYEQYF. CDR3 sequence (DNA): TGTGCCAGCAGTGGGGTGTTTGGGGGGGGGAACTCCTACGAGCAGTACTTC.

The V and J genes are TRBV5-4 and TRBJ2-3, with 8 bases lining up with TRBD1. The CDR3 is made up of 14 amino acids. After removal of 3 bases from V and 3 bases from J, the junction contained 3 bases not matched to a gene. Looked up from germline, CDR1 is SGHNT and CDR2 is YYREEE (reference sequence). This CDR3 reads CASSYGQGTDTQYF. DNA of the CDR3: TGTGCCAGCAGCTATGGACAGGGAACAGATACGCAGTATTTT.

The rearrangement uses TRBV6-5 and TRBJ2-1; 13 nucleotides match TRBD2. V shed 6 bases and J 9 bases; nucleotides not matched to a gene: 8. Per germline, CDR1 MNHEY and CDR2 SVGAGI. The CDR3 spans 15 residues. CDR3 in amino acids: CASSLTSGRVGEQFF. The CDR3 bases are TGTGCCAGCAGCCTTACTAGCGGGAGGGTCGGTGAGCAGTTCTTC.

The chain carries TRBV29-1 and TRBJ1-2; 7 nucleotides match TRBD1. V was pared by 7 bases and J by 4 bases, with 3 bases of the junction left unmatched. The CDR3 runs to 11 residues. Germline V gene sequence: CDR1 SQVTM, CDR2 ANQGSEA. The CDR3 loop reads CSERTGYGYTF. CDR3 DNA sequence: TGCAGCGAAAGGACAGGCTATGGCTACACCTTC.

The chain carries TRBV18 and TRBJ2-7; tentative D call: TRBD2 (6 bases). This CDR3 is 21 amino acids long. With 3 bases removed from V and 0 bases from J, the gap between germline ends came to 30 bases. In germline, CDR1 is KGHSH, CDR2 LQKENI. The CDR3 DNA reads TGTGCCAGCTCACCGGCCCCGGGAGAAGTGGGGCGGTTTAGGGCCTCCTACGAGCAGTACTTC. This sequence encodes CASSPAPGEVGRFRASYEQYF.

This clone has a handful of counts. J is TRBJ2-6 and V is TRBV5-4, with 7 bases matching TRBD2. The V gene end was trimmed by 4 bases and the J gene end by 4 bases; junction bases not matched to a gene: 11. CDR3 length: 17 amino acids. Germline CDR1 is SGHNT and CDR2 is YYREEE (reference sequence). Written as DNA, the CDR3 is TGTGCCAGCAGCGGGGAGGGTCCCTTGAGGGGGGCCAACGTCCTGACTTTC. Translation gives CASSGEGPLRGANVLTF.

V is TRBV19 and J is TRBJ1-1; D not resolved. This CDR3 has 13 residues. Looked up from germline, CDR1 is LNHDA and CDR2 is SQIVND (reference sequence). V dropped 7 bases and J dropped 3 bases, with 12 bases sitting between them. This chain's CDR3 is CASNNGWDTEAFF. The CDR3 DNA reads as TGTGCCAGTAATAACGGGTGGGACACTGAAGCTTTCTTT. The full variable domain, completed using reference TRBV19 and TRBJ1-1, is DGGITQSPKYLFRKEGQNVTLSCEQNLNHDAMYWYRQDPGQGLRLIYYSQIVNDFQKGDIAEGYSVSREKKESFPLTVTSAQKNPTAFYLCASNNGWDTEAFFGQGTRLTVV.

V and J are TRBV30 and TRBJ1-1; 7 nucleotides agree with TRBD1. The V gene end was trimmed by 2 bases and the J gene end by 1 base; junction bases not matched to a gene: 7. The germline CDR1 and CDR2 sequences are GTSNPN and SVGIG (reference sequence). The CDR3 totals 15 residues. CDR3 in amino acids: CAWSRRRGQNTEAFF. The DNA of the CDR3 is TGTGCCTGGAGTCGCCGGAGGGGGCAGAACACTGAAGCTTTCTTT.

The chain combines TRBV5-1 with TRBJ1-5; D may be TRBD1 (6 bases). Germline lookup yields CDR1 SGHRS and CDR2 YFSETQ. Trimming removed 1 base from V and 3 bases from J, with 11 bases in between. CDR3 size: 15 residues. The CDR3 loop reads CASSLNGDTNQPQHF. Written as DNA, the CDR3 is TGCGCCAGCAGCTTGAATGGGGACACCAATCAGCCCCAGCATTTT.

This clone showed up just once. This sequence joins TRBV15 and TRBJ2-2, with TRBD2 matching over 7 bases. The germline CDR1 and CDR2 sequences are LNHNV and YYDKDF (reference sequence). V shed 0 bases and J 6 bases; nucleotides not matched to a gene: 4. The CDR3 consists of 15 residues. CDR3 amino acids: CATSREGEGPGELFF. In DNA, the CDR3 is TGTGCCACCAGCAGAGAGGGGGAGGGCCCCGGGGAGCTGTTTTTT. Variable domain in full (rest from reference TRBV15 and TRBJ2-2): DAMVIQNPRYQVTQFGKPVTLSCSQTLNHNVMYWYQQKSSQAPKLLFHYYDKDFNNEADTPDNFQSRRPNTSFCFLDIRSPGLGDTAMYLCATSREGEGPGELFFGEGSRLTVL.

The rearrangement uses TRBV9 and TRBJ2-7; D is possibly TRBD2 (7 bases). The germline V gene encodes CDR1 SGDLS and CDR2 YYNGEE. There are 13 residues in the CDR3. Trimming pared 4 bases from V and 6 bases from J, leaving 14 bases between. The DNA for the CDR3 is TGTGCCAGCAGCCCAGGGGAGGGGACCGAGCAGTACTTC. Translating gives CASSPGEGTEQYF.

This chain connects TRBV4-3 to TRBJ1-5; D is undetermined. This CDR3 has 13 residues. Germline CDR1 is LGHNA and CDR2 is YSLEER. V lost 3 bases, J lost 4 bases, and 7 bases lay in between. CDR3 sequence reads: CASSQARNQPQHF. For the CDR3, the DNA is TGCGCCAGCAGCCAGGCAAGAAATCAGCCCCAGCATTTT.

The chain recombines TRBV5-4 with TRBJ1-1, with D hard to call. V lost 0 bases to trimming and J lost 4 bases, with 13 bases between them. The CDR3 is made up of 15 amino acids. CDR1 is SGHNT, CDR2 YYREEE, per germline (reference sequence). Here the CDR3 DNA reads TGTGCCAGCAGCTTGGGTGGGAGGTCCAGCACTGAAGCTTTCTTT. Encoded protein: CASSLGGRSSTEAFF.

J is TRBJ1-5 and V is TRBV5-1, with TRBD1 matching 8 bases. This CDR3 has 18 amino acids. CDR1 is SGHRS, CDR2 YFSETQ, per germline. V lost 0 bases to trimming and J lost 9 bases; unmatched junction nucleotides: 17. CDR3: CASSLAYPYRTGLSPQHF. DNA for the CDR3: TGCGCCAGCAGCTTGGCTTACCCCTATAGGACAGGGTTGTCGCCCCAGCATTTT. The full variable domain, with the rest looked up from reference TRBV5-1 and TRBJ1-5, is KAGVTQTPRYLIKTRGQQVTLSCSPISGHRSVSWYQQTPGQGLQFLFEYFSETQRNKGNFPGRFSGRQFSNSRSEMNVSTLELGDSALYLCASSLAYPYRTGLSPQHFGDGTRLSIL.

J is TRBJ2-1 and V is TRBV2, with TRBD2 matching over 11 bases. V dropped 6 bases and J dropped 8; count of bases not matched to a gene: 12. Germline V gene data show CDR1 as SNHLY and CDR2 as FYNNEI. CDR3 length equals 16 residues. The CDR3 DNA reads TGTGCCAGCAGAGTAGGGCGGACTAGCGGGTTGTATGAGCAGTTCTTC. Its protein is CASRVGRTSGLYEQFF.

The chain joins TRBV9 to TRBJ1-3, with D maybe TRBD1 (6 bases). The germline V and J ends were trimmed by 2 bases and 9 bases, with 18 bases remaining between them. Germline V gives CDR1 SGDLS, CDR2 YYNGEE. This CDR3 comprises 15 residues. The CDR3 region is CASSVKGTPRGTIYF. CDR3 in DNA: TGTGCCAGCAGCGTTAAAGGGACACCTCGGGGCACCATATATTTT.

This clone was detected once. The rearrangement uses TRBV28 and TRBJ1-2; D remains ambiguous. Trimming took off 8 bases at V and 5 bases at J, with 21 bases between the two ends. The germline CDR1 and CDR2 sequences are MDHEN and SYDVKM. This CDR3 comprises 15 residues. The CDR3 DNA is TGTGCCAGCTCCCAAGGCCCTTACATGCGGTATGGCTACACCTTC. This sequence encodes CASSQGPYMRYGYTF.